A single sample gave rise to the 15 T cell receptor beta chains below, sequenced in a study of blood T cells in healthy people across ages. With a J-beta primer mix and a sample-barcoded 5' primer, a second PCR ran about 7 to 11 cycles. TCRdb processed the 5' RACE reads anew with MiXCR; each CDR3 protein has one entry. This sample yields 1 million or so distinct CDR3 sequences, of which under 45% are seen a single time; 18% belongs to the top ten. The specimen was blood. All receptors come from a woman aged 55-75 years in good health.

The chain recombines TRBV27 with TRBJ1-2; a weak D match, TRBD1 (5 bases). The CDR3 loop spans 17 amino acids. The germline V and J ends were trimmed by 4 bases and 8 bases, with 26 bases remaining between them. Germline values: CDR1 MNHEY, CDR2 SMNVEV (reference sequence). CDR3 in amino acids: CASSWSRGQGRFGGYTF. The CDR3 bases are TGTGCCAGCAGTTGGAGTCGCGGACAAGGAAGGTTTGGGGGCTACACCTTC.

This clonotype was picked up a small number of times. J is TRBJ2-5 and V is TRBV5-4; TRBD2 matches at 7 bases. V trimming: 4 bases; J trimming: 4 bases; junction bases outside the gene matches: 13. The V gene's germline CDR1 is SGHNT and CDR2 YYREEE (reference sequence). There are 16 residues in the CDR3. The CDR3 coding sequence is TGTGCCAGCAGCACCCGGAGCGGGGCCCTCGGAGAGACCCAGTACTTC. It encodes CASSTRSGALGETQYF.

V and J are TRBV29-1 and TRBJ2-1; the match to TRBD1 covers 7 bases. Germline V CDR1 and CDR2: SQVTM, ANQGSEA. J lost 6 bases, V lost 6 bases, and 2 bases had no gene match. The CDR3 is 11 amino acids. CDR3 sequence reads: CSVGTANEQFF. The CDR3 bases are TGCAGCGTCGGGACAGCCAATGAGCAGTTCTTC.

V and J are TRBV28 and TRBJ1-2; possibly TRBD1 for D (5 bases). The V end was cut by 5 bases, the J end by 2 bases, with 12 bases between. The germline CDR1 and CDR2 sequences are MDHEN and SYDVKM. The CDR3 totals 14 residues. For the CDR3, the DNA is TGTGCCAGCAGTCGACAGCATTTCAACTATGGCTACACCTTC. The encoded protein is CASSRQHFNYGYTF.

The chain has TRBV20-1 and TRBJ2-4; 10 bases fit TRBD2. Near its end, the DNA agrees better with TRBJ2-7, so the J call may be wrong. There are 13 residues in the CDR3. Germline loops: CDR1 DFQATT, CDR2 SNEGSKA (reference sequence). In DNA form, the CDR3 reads TGCAGTGTGAGGACTAGCGGCCTCTACGAGCAGTACTTC. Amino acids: CSVRTSGLYEQYF.

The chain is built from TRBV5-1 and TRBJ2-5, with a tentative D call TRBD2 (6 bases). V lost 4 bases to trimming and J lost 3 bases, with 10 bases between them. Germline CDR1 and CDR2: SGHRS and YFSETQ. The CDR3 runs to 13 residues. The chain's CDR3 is CASSRDFKETQYF. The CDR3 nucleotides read TGCGCCAGCAGCCGGGACTTTAAAGAGACCCAGTACTTC. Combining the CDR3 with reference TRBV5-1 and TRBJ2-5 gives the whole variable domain KAGVTQTPRYLIKTRGQQVTLSCSPISGHRSVSWYQQTPGQGLQFLFEYFSETQRNKGNFPGRFSGRQFSNSRSEMNVSTLELGDSALYLCASSRDFKETQYFGPGTRLLVL.

In DNA, the CDR3 is TGTGCCAGCAGCCACTCCAATGAGCAGTTCTTC. Translated: CASSHSNEQFF. The chain uses TRBV27 and TRBJ2-1, with D unclear. Germline V CDR1 and CDR2: MNHEY, SMNVEV (reference sequence). Trimming left V 6 bases short and J 6 bases short, with 6 bases between. This CDR3 spans 11 amino acids.

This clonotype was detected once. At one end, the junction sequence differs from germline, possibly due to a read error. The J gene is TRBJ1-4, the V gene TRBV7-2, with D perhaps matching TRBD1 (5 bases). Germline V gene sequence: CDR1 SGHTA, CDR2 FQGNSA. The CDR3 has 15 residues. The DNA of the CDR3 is TGTGCCAGCGGCTTAAGGGGATGGTCTTTGAAAAAACTGTTTTTT. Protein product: CASGLRGWSLKKLFF.

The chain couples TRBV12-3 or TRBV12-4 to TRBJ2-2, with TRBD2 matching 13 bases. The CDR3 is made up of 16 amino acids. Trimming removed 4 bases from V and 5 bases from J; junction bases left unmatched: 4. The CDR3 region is CASSSTSGRSTGELFF. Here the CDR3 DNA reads TGTGCCAGCAGTTCGACTAGCGGGAGGAGTACCGGGGAGCTGTTTTTT.

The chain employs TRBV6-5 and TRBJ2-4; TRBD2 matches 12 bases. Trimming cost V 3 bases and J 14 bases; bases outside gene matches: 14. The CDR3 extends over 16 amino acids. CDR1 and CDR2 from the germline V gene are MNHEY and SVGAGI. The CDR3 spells CASSYSTSGGLGGEYF. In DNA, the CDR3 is TGTGCCAGCAGTTATTCGACTAGCGGGGGTCTTGGGGGGGAGTACTTC.

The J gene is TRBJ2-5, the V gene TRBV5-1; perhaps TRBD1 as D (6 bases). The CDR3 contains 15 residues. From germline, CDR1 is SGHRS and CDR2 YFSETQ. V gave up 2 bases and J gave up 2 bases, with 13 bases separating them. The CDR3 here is CASSFGGPRQETQYF. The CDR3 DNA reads TGCGCCAGCAGCTTTGGGGGCCCGAGGCAAGAGACCCAGTACTTC.

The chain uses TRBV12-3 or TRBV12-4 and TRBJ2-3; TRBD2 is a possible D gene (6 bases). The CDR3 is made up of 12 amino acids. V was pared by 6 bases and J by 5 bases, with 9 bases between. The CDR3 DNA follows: TGTGCCAGCAGACCGCGGGGAGATACGCAGTATTTT. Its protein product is CASRPRGDTQYF.

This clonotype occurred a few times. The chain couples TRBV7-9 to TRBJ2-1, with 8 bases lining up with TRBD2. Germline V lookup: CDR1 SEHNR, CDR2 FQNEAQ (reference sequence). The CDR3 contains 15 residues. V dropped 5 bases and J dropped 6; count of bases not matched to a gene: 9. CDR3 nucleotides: TGTGCCAGCAGCCCTGTAGCGGGACCTCTCAATGAGCAGTTCTTC. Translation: CASSPVAGPLNEQFF.

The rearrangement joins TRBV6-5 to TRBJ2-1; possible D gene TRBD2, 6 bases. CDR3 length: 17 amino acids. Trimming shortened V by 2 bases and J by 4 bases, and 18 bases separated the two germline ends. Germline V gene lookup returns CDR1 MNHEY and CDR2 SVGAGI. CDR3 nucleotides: TGTGCCAGCAGTTACCCAACCGGGACTGGGCGTTACAATGAGCAGTTCTTC. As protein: CASSYPTGTGRYNEQFF.

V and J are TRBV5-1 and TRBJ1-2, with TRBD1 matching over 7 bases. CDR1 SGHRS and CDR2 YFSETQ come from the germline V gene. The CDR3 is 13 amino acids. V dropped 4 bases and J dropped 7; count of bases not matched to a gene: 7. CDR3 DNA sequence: TGCGCCAGCAGCGACAGGGCCGTAAGTGGCTACACCTTC. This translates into CASSDRAVSGYTF.